This T cell receptor (beta chain) was retrieved from a study of blood T cell repertoires in COVID-19 (dated by TCRdb to 2018 to 2021). With respect to the entire study: Samples covering the acute and convalescent phases of COVID-19 were provided by collaborators in the United States, Italy and Spain. The prospective study material was composed of cDNA or gDNA derived from T cells, B-cell-depleted T cells, or PBMCs. The dataset comprised deeply sampled blood TCRbeta repertoires from subjects exposed to, actively infected with, or recovered from COVID-19. The repertoires were released in a freely available public database meant as a resource for research on the immune response to SARS-CoV-2. Samples came from the ongoing ImmuneRACE study (first 160 participants) plus 1,254 subjects from 6 global collaborators. A de-identified subject ID, COVID-19 status, age in years and sex were almost always included in the sample metadata. HLA class I and class II types, where available, came from metadata supplied by the sample provider rather than from assay-based typing.

The immunoSEQ Assay, a bias-controlled multiplex PCR, was used to amplify TCRbeta CDR3 regions from genomic DNA. Processing in the source paper ran as follows. Within the assay, amplification of reference gene primers was used to estimate how many nucleated cells each sample contained. Sequence reads were collapsed and filtered to measure the absolute abundance of every unique TCRbeta CDR3 rearrangement. Productive Simpson clonality was computed per sample as the square root of Simpson's diversity index over productive rearrangements. Not all clones reach the TCRdb copy of this immuneACCESS table, which keeps in-frame sequences only. Checked studies attribute under half of the gap to unresolved V genes and leave the rest unexplained. That table furnishes V, J and clone size, whereas the DNA furnished D and trimming. Across this sample there are some 380,000 clones, with around 90% seen only once. The top ten clones comprise 5% to 8.5% of the sample.

Beyond this particular receptor, the publication reports: The quantity of clinical and demographic metadata differed by source and by participant and was supplied without curation.

About this clone itself: The specificity of this receptor is unknown. No base-level quality is on record; no much larger clone is a single base apart.

Whole blood was collected in K2EDTA tubes by collaborating institutions according to the institutions' own protocols. Collaborator samples were shipped for TCRbeta analysis as frozen whole blood, isolated PBMCs, or DNA extracted from either sample type. This clonotype was obtained from a man between 18 and 35 years old with active or convalescent COVID-19. The sequencing input was peripheral blood.

The bases are TGTGCCTGGAGTGGAACGCCGCGATATGGCTACACCTTC. The translation is CAWSGTPRYGYTF. Rearrangement joined TRBV30 to TRBJ1-2, with the D gene call left open. From its cysteine to its phenylalanine, the CDR3 spans 13 amino acids. Kept here is only the CDR3 DNA, which spans 39 bases and is read in frame from base 1. Sequences GTSNPN (CDR1) and SVGIG (CDR2) are obtained from the germline V gene (reference sequence). V drops 1 base and J drops 5 bases, leaving 11 bases in between.